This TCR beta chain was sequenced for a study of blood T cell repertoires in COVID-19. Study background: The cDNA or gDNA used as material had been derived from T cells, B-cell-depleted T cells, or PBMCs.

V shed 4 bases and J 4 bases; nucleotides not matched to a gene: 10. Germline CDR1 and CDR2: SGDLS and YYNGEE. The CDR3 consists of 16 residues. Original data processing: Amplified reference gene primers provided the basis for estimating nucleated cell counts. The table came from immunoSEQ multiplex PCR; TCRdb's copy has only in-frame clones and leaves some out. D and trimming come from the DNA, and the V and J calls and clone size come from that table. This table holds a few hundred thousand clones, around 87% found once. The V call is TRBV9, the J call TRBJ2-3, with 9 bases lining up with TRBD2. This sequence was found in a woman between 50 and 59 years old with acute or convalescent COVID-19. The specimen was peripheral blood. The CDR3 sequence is CASSLLGAGGPDTQYF. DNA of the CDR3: TGTGCCAGCAGCCTTCTTGGCGCGGGAGGGCCAGATACGCAGTATTTT. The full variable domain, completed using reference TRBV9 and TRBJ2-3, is DSGVTQTPKHLITATGQRVTLRCSPRSGDLSVYWYQQSLDQGLQFLIQYYNGEERAKGNILERFSAQQFPDLHSELNLSSLELGDSALYFCASSLLGAGGPDTQYFGPGTRLTVL.